Following are 31 T cell receptor beta chains from one sample sequenced in a study of radiotherapy plus CTLA-4 blockade in lung cancer. Using immunoSEQ multiplex PCR, the repertoire was profiled, and TCRdb retains in-frame clones only, with some absent. This table holds 35,000 or so clones, more than 80% found once. The sequencing here drew on peripheral blood, taken from a patient treated with radiotherapy plus ipilimumab. The receptors were sampled from a human donor with non-small cell lung cancer who had stable disease on radiotherapy plus ipilimumab.

The chain uses TRBV29-1 and TRBJ2-2; 9 bases are shared with TRBD1. After removal of 6 bases from V and 8 bases from J, the junction contained 7 bases not matched to a gene. The CDR3 runs to 13 residues. The germline V gene has CDR1 SQVTM and CDR2 ANQGSEA. This chain's CDR3 is CSVTGTGSGELFF. In DNA, the CDR3 is TGCAGCGTGACCGGGACAGGGTCAGGGGAGCTGTTTTTT.

The J gene is TRBJ2-3, the V gene TRBV10-3; D is ambiguous. CDR1 ENHRY and CDR2 SYGVKD come from the germline V gene. CDR3 length equals 16 residues. Trimming left V 0 bases short and J 0 bases short, with 10 bases between. CDR3 DNA: TGTGCCATCAGTGAGTCGCGTGGAGATAGCACAGATACGCAGTATTTT. Protein: CAISESRGDSTDTQYF.

This clone was detected a few times. This sequence joins TRBV14 and TRBJ2-1; 7 nucleotides align to TRBD2. V shed 4 bases and J 0 bases; nucleotides not matched to a gene: 9. CDR3 length equals 17 residues. Germline V lookup: CDR1 SGHDN, CDR2 FVKESK. CDR3 nucleotide sequence: TGTGCCAGCAGCCCCTCGGAGAGCGGGACCTCCTACAATGAGCAGTTCTTC. Its translation: CASSPSESGTSYNEQFF.

This clone has a single count. V gene TRBV2 combines with J gene TRBJ2-1; 7 bases are shared with TRBD1. CDR3 length equals 14 residues. CDR1 and CDR2 (germline): SNHLY, FYNNEI. V lost 6 bases to trimming and J lost 3 bases; unmatched junction nucleotides: 5. CDR3 sequence reads: CASSRGQVYNEQFF. The CDR3 DNA is TGTGCCAGCAGCCGAGGACAGGTCTACAATGAGCAGTTCTTC.

This clone was seen only once. The chain uses TRBV5-1 and TRBJ1-1, with D perhaps matching TRBD1 (6 bases). This CDR3 comprises 14 residues. The germline gives CDR1 SGHRS, CDR2 YFSETQ. Trimming shortened V by 4 bases and J by 0 bases, and 10 bases separated the two germline ends. DNA of the CDR3: TGCGCCAGCAGCATACAGGGTATGAACACTGAAGCTTTCTTT. Translation gives CASSIQGMNTEAFF. The full variable domain, rest sourced from reference TRBV5-1 and TRBJ1-1, is KAGVTQTPRYLIKTRGQQVTLSCSPISGHRSVSWYQQTPGQGLQFLFEYFSETQRNKGNFPGRFSGRQFSNSRSEMNVSTLELGDSALYLCASSIQGMNTEAFFGQGTRLTVV.

The rearrangement joins TRBV30 to TRBJ2-5; 8 nucleotides line up with TRBD1. The end of the DNA fits TRBJ2-7 better, so the J call may be wrong. The CDR3 spans 14 residues. Germline lookup yields CDR1 GTSNPN and CDR2 SVGIG (reference sequence). This CDR3 reads CAWTGGGISYEQYF. The CDR3 DNA follows: TGTGCCTGGACAGGGGGCGGTATTTCCTACGAGCAGTACTTC.

The V and J genes are TRBV7-6 and TRBJ2-7; TRBD1 agrees at 7 bases. This CDR3 is built from 16 residues. The germline gives CDR1 SGHVS, CDR2 FNYEAQ. The ends lost 0 bases at V and 0 bases at J; junction bases unmatched: 5. As DNA, the CDR3 is TGTGCCAGCAGCTTAGCAGGGACAGTTTCCTCCTACGAGCAGTACTTC. It is translated as CASSLAGTVSSYEQYF.

The J gene is TRBJ2-1, the V gene TRBV7-9, with 16 bases matching TRBD2. The CDR3 has 18 amino acids. Germline CDR1 reads SEHNR; CDR2 reads FQNEAQ (reference sequence). V lost 5 bases, J lost 1 base, and 5 bases stayed unmatched. CDR3 in amino acids: CASSAPGLAGGSYNEQFF. CDR3 DNA: TGTGCCAGCAGCGCTCCGGGACTAGCGGGAGGGTCCTACAATGAGCAGTTCTTC.

This clone qualifies as medium-sized. The chain recombines TRBV11-3 with TRBJ2-1; 11 bases line up with TRBD2. The CDR3 has 15 amino acids. Trimming at V came to 4 bases and at J to 10 bases, leaving 9 bases not matched to a gene. CDR1 SGHNT and CDR2 YENEEA come from the germline V gene. In nucleotides, the CDR3 is TGTGCCAGCAGCTATACTAGCGGGAGAGATGGGGAGCAGTTCTTC. Protein: CASSYTSGRDGEQFF.

This chain joins TRBV7-8 and TRBJ2-5; TRBD1 might be the D (6 bases). V was pared by 6 bases and J by 3 bases, with 17 bases between. Germline CDR1 reads SGHVS; CDR2 reads FQNEAQ. The CDR3 is made up of 15 amino acids. The CDR3 DNA sequence: TGTGCCAGCAGTTTCGTCCGGGACACTGAAGAGACCCAGTACTTC. Protein sequence: CASSFVRDTEETQYF.

The genes are TRBV7-3 and TRBJ2-3; 8 bases align to TRBD2. CDR1 SGHTA and CDR2 FQGTGA come from the germline V gene. J was trimmed by 6 bases and V by 4 bases; bases with no gene match: 6. This CDR3 has 14 residues. The CDR3 DNA reads as TGTGCCAGCAGCTCGGGGGGGCGCGCCGATACGCAGTATTTT. Its protein product is CASSSGGRADTQYF.

This chain joins TRBV6-6 and TRBJ2-2; 8 bases are shared with TRBD2. V gave up 7 bases and J gave up 3 bases; unmatched junction bases: 7. Germline loops: CDR1 MNHNY, CDR2 SVGAGI (reference sequence). This CDR3 has 15 amino acids. The CDR3 DNA follows: TGTGCCAGCAAACGACTAGCGTCTTACACCGGGGAGCTGTTTTTT. Amino acid sequence: CASKRLASYTGELFF.

J is TRBJ2-2 and V is TRBV9, with 8 bases that match TRBD1. Looked up from germline, CDR1 is SGDLS and CDR2 is YYNGEE. V dropped 6 bases and J dropped 4; count of bases not matched to a gene: 8. There are 15 residues in the CDR3. The CDR3 here is CASNPGQAFTGELFF. In DNA, the CDR3 is TGTGCCAGCAACCCGGGACAGGCGTTCACCGGGGAGCTGTTTTTT.

The rearrangement links TRBV19 to TRBJ2-7; 7 bases are a match to TRBD2. The germline V gene has CDR1 LNHDA and CDR2 SQIVND (reference sequence). There are 15 residues in the CDR3. V shed 3 bases, J shed 5 bases, and the junction held 10 bases outside the gene matches. The CDR3 region is CASSITAGDRDEQYF. The CDR3 DNA sequence: TGTGCCAGTAGTATTACGGCGGGAGATCGGGACGAGCAGTACTTC.

The V and J genes are TRBV6-6 and TRBJ1-5; D may be TRBD1 (5 bases). In germline, CDR1 is MNHNY, CDR2 SVGAGI (reference sequence). CDR3 size: 15 residues. Trimming left V 6 bases short and J 2 bases short, with 14 bases between. In nucleotides, the CDR3 is TGTGCCAGCAGCCGCGCCGACAGAGGCAATCAGCCCCAGCATTTT. This sequence encodes CASSRADRGNQPQHF.

The rearrangement links TRBV28 to TRBJ2-7; 7 bases line up with TRBD1. The germline V gene has CDR1 MDHEN and CDR2 SYDVKM. This CDR3 contains 12 residues. The trim removed 6 bases at V and 3 bases at J, leaving 2 bases unmatched. The CDR3 DNA reads TGTGCCAGCAGACACAGGGGCTACGAGCAGTACTTC. Protein product: CASRHRGYEQYF.

The chain recombines TRBV11-2 with TRBJ2-7, with 7 bases aligning to TRBD2. This CDR3 is built from 15 residues. CDR1 is SGHAT and CDR2 is FQNNGV in the germline V gene. V shed 5 bases and J 2 bases; nucleotides not matched to a gene: 9. The CDR3 spells CASSLLGRGPYEQYF. The DNA for the CDR3 is TGTGCCAGCAGCCTCCTAGGGAGGGGCCCCTACGAGCAGTACTTC.

The CDR3 sequence is CASSEFGQGNQPQHF. CDR3 coding DNA: TGTGCCAGCAGTGAGTTTGGACAGGGGAATCAGCCCCAGCATTTT. V is TRBV6-1 and J is TRBJ1-5; the match to TRBD1 covers 9 bases. This CDR3 is 15 amino acids long. V gave up 3 bases and J gave up 4 bases; unmatched junction bases: 4. Germline assignment: CDR1 MNHNS and CDR2 SASEGT.

The rearrangement links TRBV28 to TRBJ2-7; 9 nucleotides agree with TRBD1. The CDR3 extends over 14 amino acids. Unmatched junction bases numbered 6, after V lost 6 bases and J lost 3 bases. Germline V gene lookup returns CDR1 MDHEN and CDR2 SYDVKM. CDR3 sequence: CASSRDREIYEQYF. The CDR3 nucleotides read TGTGCCAGCAGCCGGGACAGGGAAATCTACGAGCAGTACTTC.

The rearrangement uses TRBV19 and TRBJ1-3; weak D call: TRBD1 (6 bases). The CDR3 loop spans 18 amino acids. V was shortened by 3 bases and J by 3 bases, with 21 bases between the two germline ends. Germline V gene data show CDR1 as LNHDA and CDR2 as SQIVND (reference sequence). The CDR3, as DNA: TGTGCCAGTAGTATCACCTCACTTCCTGGGGGCCGTGGAAACACCATATATTTT. Its protein product is CASSITSLPGGRGNTIYF. Variable domain in full (rest from reference TRBV19 and TRBJ1-3): DGGITQSPKYLFRKEGQNVTLSCEQNLNHDAMYWYRQDPGQGLRLIYYSQIVNDFQKGDIAEGYSVSREKKESFPLTVTSAQKNPTAFYLCASSITSLPGGRGNTIYFGEGSWLTVV.

J is TRBJ2-2 and V is TRBV10-3; TRBD2 matches at 7 bases. This CDR3 is 16 amino acids long. The trim removed 4 bases at V and 4 bases at J, leaving 9 bases unmatched. CDR1 ENHRY and CDR2 SYGVKD come from the germline V gene. The CDR3 DNA sequence: TGTGCCATCAGTGTAAGTCAGGGCGGGAGCACCGGGGAGCTGTTTTTT. Translation gives CAISVSQGGSTGELFF.

This clone was seen just once. J is TRBJ2-3 and V is TRBV9; the match to TRBD2 covers 9 bases. The CDR3 runs 15 residues. Trimming cost V 0 bases and J 5 bases; bases outside gene matches: 4. Germline loops: CDR1 SGDLS, CDR2 YYNGEE. CDR3 in DNA: TGTGCCAGCAGCGTAGGGGTAGCGGGAGTAGATACGCAGTATTTT. It is translated as CASSVGVAGVDTQYF.

This chain links TRBV7-2 with TRBJ2-3, with 11 nucleotides matching TRBD2. Germline V gene sequence: CDR1 SGHTA, CDR2 FQGNSA. Trimming at V came to 5 bases and at J to 4 bases, leaving 5 bases not matched to a gene. CDR3 size: 15 residues. CDR3 DNA sequence: TGTGCCAGCAGCATGACTAGCGGGATCGCAGATACGCAGTATTTT. It specifies CASSMTSGIADTQYF.

The genes are TRBV4-3 and TRBJ2-3; D perhaps matches TRBD2 (6 bases). Trimming cost V 0 bases and J 6 bases, with 19 bases left between them. CDR3 length: 17 amino acids. Germline CDR1 is LGHNA and CDR2 is YSLEER. The CDR3 region is CASSQEAHLRERDTQYF. The CDR3 DNA reads TGCGCCAGCAGCCAAGAGGCCCACCTGCGGGAAAGGGATACGCAGTATTTT.

J is TRBJ2-1 and V is TRBV9; the match to TRBD2 covers 9 bases. After removal of 0 bases from V and 0 bases from J, the junction contained 4 bases not matched to a gene. CDR3 size: 17 residues. In germline, CDR1 is SGDLS, CDR2 YYNGEE. The CDR3 is CASSVGVSGSSYNEQFF. The CDR3, as DNA: TGTGCCAGCAGCGTAGGGGTTAGCGGGAGCTCCTACAATGAGCAGTTCTTC. The full variable domain, with the rest looked up from reference TRBV9 and TRBJ2-1, is DSGVTQTPKHLITATGQRVTLRCSPRSGDLSVYWYQQSLDQGLQFLIQYYNGEERAKGNILERFSAQQFPDLHSELNLSSLELGDSALYFCASSVGVSGSSYNEQFFGPGTRLTVL.

The table lists this clone with a few counts. The chain combines TRBV7-2 with TRBJ2-7, with D possibly matching TRBD2 (5 bases). The CDR3 covers 14 residues. CDR1 and CDR2 (germline): SGHTA, FQGNSA. Deletions cut 1 base from V and 7 bases from J, with 14 bases between. The CDR3, as DNA: TGTGCCAGCAGCTTAGGAGAGGGAATTGGGGAGCAGTACTTC. This gives the protein CASSLGEGIGEQYF.

The V and J genes are TRBV5-4 and TRBJ2-7; D perhaps matches TRBD2 (6 bases). V was pared by 7 bases and J by 1 base, with 21 bases between. From germline, CDR1 is SGHNT and CDR2 YYREEE (reference sequence). The CDR3 totals 16 residues. The CDR3 DNA reads TGTGCCAGCCATATTCAATCGGCGCGGGAATCCTACGAGCAGTACTTC. It codes for CASHIQSARESYEQYF. Full variable domain (missing parts from reference TRBV5-4 and TRBJ2-7): ETGVTQSPTHLIKTRGQQVTLRCSSQSGHNTVSWYQQALGQGPQFIFQYYREEENGRGNFPPRFSGLQFPNYSSELNVNALELDDSALYLCASHIQSARESYEQYFGPGTRLTVT.

The chain joins TRBV27 to TRBJ2-1; maybe TRBD2 (5 bases). From germline, CDR1 is MNHEY and CDR2 SMNVEV (reference sequence). V lost 1 base, J lost 2 bases, and 12 bases lay in between. This CDR3 spans 16 amino acids. CDR3 region: CASSLFTGNPYNEQFF. The CDR3 nucleotides are TGTGCCAGCAGTTTATTCACCGGGAACCCCTACAATGAGCAGTTCTTC.

This clone appeared once. The chain recombines TRBV13 with TRBJ2-3; 8 bases agree with TRBD2. Germline V lookup: CDR1 PRHDT, CDR2 FYEKMQ (reference sequence). With V trimmed by 3 bases and J by 5 bases, 7 bases remained unmatched. This CDR3 contains 15 residues. This CDR3 is CASSFHGRVEDTQYF. The CDR3 nucleotides are TGTGCCAGCAGCTTCCACGGGAGGGTTGAAGATACGCAGTATTTT.

The J gene is TRBJ1-2, the V gene TRBV27; a possible D gene is TRBD1 (5 bases). The germline V gene encodes CDR1 MNHEY and CDR2 SMNVEV (reference sequence). V was cut by 4 bases and J by 6 bases, with 15 bases left in between. The CDR3 is 14 amino acids. CDR3 sequence (DNA): TGTGCCAGCAGTTCGACCAGCCGACAGAATGGCTACACCTTC. Amino acids: CASSSTSRQNGYTF.

This chain joins TRBV4-2 and TRBJ2-1; 14 bases agree with TRBD2. Germline V gives CDR1 LGHNA, CDR2 YNFKEQ. The CDR3 runs 21 residues. The V and J ends lost 0 bases and 0 bases, in that order; junction bases with no gene match: 10. CDR3 in DNA: TGTGCCAGCAGCCAAGAGGGACTAGCGGGAGAAATCCCTTTCTCCTACAATGAGCAGTTCTTC. Its translation: CASSQEGLAGEIPFSYNEQFF.